This TCR beta chain was documented in a study of T cells after yellow fever vaccination. It was through 5'RACE template switching that TCR cDNA was made, with a universal primer site and UMIs added. One entry per CDR3 protein results from TCRdb running MiXCR on the 5' RACE reads. The sample includes about 320,000 distinct CDR3 sequences, approximately 7% of them seen just once. This clonotype was seen only a few times. What it recognizes is unknown. Study-wide results and limits: The appearance of a small share of clonotypes in both CD4 and CD8 compartments was observed.

The source of this sequence is a man younger than 35 who received the YFV17D yellow fever vaccine. The specimen was PBMCs, collected approximately 47 days after the first yellow fever vaccination.

The CDR3 here is CASSLMGTVSSYNEQFF. Here the CDR3 DNA reads TGCGCCAGCAGCTTGATGGGAACAGTAAGCTCCTACAATGAGCAGTTCTTC. The chain is built from TRBV5-1 and TRBJ2-1; D call uncertain. Germline CDR1 and CDR2: SGHRS and YFSETQ. This CDR3 spans 17 amino acids. The V gene lost 1 base and the J gene lost 0 bases, with 14 bases spanning the gap.